Listed below are T cell receptor beta chains from one sample, sequenced in a study of shared clonotypes between healthy human individuals. The method was immunoSEQ multiplex PCR; TCRdb's version includes in-frame clones alone and lacks a portion of them. Here the sample spans some 900,000 clones, approximately 80% being singletons. Sequenced input: memory CD4+ T cells sorted from blood. Receptors originate from a man between 18 and 35 years old in good health. CDR3s include the opening cysteine and the closing phenylalanine or tryptophan. Each record gives: clone size, V gene, D gene, CDR3 length, J gene, CDR3 DNA, CDR3 protein. A D gene is named only where the DNA matches it firmly. Clone size appears in some rows only: once, few, many, or a class for an expanded clone.

once	TRBV7-2	TRBD2	15	TRBJ2-5	TGTGCCAGCAGCTCGGCGGGAGTCCTCCAAGAGACCCAGTACTTC	CASSSAGVLQETQYF
once	TRBV30	.	14	TRBJ2-7	TGTGCCTGGAGTGTACGATCCAGGGGGGACGAGCAGTACTTC	CAWSVRSRGDEQYF
.	TRBV6-5	TRBD1	12	TRBJ1-5	TGTGCCAGCAGGACAGGGAATCAGCCCCAGCATTTT	CASRTGNQPQHF
.	TRBV6-5	.	12	TRBJ2-7	TGTGCCAGCACCAGCGGGTCTTACGAGCAGTACTTC	CASTSGSYEQYF
.	TRBV11-3	TRBD1	13	TRBJ2-3	TGTGCCAGCAGCCGACAGGGCTTTGATACGCAGTATTTT	CASSRQGFDTQYF
.	TRBV4-1	.	11	TRBJ2-1	TGCGCCAGCAGCCAGCAGGGGTTAAAGTTCTTC	CASSQQGLKFF
.	TRBV5-6	TRBD1	11	TRBJ1-2	TGTGCCAGCAGCCAGGGGGGAGGCTACACCTTC	CASSQGGGYTF
.	TRBV2	.	13	TRBJ2-3	TGTGCCAGCAGTGAAGAGAACCATAGAACGCAGTATTTT	CASSEENHRTQYF
.	TRBV4-1	.	14	TRBJ2-5	TGCGCCAGCAGCCCTGTAAGGGTCCAAGAGACCCAGTACTTC	CASSPVRVQETQYF
.	TRBV9	TRBD1	14	TRBJ2-5	TGTGCCAGCAGCTCCGGACAGGGTCTAGAGACCCAGTACTTC	CASSSGQGLETQYF
.	TRBV6-1	.	12	TRBJ1-2	TGTGCCAGCATCGGGGGGAAGAATGGCTACACCTTC	CASIGGKNGYTF
.	TRBV5-4	TRBD1	14	TRBJ1-2	TGTGCCAGCAGCTTGGGACAGGGGGCAGGAGGCTACACCTTC	CASSLGQGAGGYTF
.	TRBV7-2	TRBD1	15	TRBJ1-2	TGTGCCAGCAGCTTTGACAGCAGGGGGGGACTTGGCTACACCTTC	CASSFDSRGGLGYTF
.	TRBV21-1	.	13	TRBJ1-3	TGTGCCAGCCGCAACCTCTCTGGAAACACCATATATTTT	CASRNLSGNTIYF
.	TRBV5-1	TRBD1	17	TRBJ1-5	TGCGCCAGCAGCACAGAGGACAGGGAAAATAGCAATCAGCCCCAGCATTTT	CASSTEDRENSNQPQHF
.	TRBV21-1	.	16	TRBJ1-4	TGTGCCAGCAGCAAAGACCCTCCAGGAACTAATGAAAAACTGTTTTTT	CASSKDPPGTNEKLFF
.	TRBV18	.	16	TRBJ2-2	TGTGCCAGCTCACCACGCACGGGGACGAACACCGGGGAGCTGTTTTTT	CASSPRTGTNTGELFF
few	TRBV9	TRBD2	15	TRBJ2-1	TGTGCCAGCAGCGCGGGACTAGCGGGAGTAATTGAGCAGTTCTTC	CASSAGLAGVIEQFF
.	TRBV7-9	.	14	TRBJ1-1	TGTGCCAGCAGCTTAGGGTCGGCAACCACTGAAGCTTTCTTT	CASSLGSATTEAFF
.	TRBV9	TRBD2	16	TRBJ2-3	TGTGCCAGCAGCGCAGGGACTAGCGGGATTGGAGATACGCAGTATTTT	CASSAGTSGIGDTQYF
few	TRBV2	.	11	TRBJ1-1	TGTGCCAGCAGAGTGAGGACTGAAGCTTTCTTT	CASRVRTEAFF
.	TRBV19	TRBD2	14	TRBJ2-1	TGTGCCAGTGGGGGACTAGCGGACCGTGATGAGCAGTTCTTC	CASGGLADRDEQFF
.	TRBV19	TRBD2	13	TRBJ2-5	TGTGCCAGTAGAACGACTAGCGGGGAGACCCAGTACTTC	CASRTTSGETQYF
few	TRBV18	.	14	TRBJ1-1	TGTGCCAGCTCACCACGAGGGGAGAACACTGAAGCTTTCTTT	CASSPRGENTEAFF
.	TRBV5-1	.	15	TRBJ1-1	TGCGCCAGCAGCTTGGTTGGTTTCACGAACACTGAAGCTTTCTTT	CASSLVGFTNTEAFF
.	TRBV20-1	.	11	TRBJ1-4	TGCAGTGCTCGCAGGGAGTTCAAACTGTTTTTT	CSARREFKLFF
few	TRBV2	TRBD2	13	TRBJ2-7	TGTGCCAGCAAACCGGGACTAACCTACGAGCAGTACTTC	CASKPGLTYEQYF
.	TRBV10-3	TRBD1	13	TRBJ1-2	TGTGCCATCAGCTTGGGACAGGGGTATGGCTACACCTTC	CAISLGQGYGYTF
.	TRBV30	.	14	TRBJ1-2	TGTGCCTGGAGTCCCAAGTGGGCAGTAAATGGCTACACCTTC	CAWSPKWAVNGYTF
.	TRBV5-8	.	13	TRBJ2-2	TGTGCCAGCAGCCAGGAGGGCCCCGGGGAGCTGTTTTTT	CASSQEGPGELFF
.	TRBV28	.	14	TRBJ2-1	TGTGCCAGCAGTGTATCGACTAGACCCAATGAGCAGTTCTTC	CASSVSTRPNEQFF
few	TRBV28	.	12	TRBJ2-1	TGTGCCAGCAGTTTACGACGGAATGAGCAGTTCTTC	CASSLRRNEQFF
.	TRBV9	.	15	TRBJ2-1	TGTGCCAGCAGCCGGGCAGTAAGTGGTATCAATGAGCAGTTCTTC	CASSRAVSGINEQFF
.	TRBV30	.	14	TRBJ2-7	TGTGCCTGGACCGGGACCCAGCCTTCCTACGAGCAGTACTTC	CAWTGTQPSYEQYF
.	TRBV5-1	TRBD2	18	TRBJ2-7	TGCGCCAGCAGCTTGGGGTCCACTAGCGGGAGCCTCTCCTACGAGCAGTACTTC	CASSLGSTSGSLSYEQYF
.	TRBV7-9	TRBD1	14	TRBJ1-2	TGTGCCAGCAGCTTAGGGAGACAGGGCTATGGCTACACCTTC	CASSLGRQGYGYTF
.	TRBV11-2	TRBD2	15	TRBJ2-2	TGTGCCAGCAGCTTGGTGGGCGGGAGAACCGGGGAGCTGTTTTTT	CASSLVGGRTGELFF
.	TRBV5-6	.	14	TRBJ1-2	TGTGCCAGCAGCTTGGGGACGGTAAACTATGGCTACACCTTC	CASSLGTVNYGYTF
once	TRBV6-5	.	13	TRBJ2-5	TGTGCCAGCTCCCCGGGTGAGCGTGAGACCCAGTACTTC	CASSPGERETQYF
once	TRBV2	TRBD2	17	TRBJ2-3	TGTGCCAGCAGCCGGGGTAGAGCGGGGACCAGCACAGATACGCAGTATTTT	CASSRGRAGTSTDTQYF
once	TRBV10-2	.	13	TRBJ1-5	TGCGCCAGCAGGGACTCCTCAAATCAGCCCCAGCATTTT	CASRDSSNQPQHF
.	TRBV2	TRBD1	12	TRBJ2-7	TGTGCCAGCAGCCCAGGGGGCGCCGAGCAGTACTTC	CASSPGGAEQYF